This entry features one TCR beta chain sequence. In this sample, this clonotype turned up many times. Its antigen specificity is not known. One base away there is no much larger clone; base qualities are not given. The sample originates from a study of low-dose radiotherapy and immunotherapy resistance in tumors (dated by TCRdb to between 2021 and 2024). Regarding the study in general: In Cohort 1, each fraction delivered 0.5 Gy every 2 weeks, and the prescribed total PTV dose was 6.5 Gy. Nivolumab was administered intravenously as a 240 mg flat dose every two weeks, and ipilimumab was administered intravenously at 1 mg/kg every six weeks. Trial participants were not randomized into treatment groups. Patients in Cohort 2 were given 1 Gy per fraction every two weeks, for a total of 13 Gy across 26 weeks. Eight patients were included in the translational analysis, namely three from the first dose cohort plus the first five from the second dose cohort. Starting on cycle 1 day 1, patients took 300 mg of aspirin by mouth once a day for four cycles. Intravenous cyclophosphamide at 200 mg/m2 was administered every two weeks, one day ahead of each radiation and immunotherapy administration.

Taken from the germline V gene, the CDR1 and CDR2 loops are SGDLS and YYNGEE. Deletion took 3 bases off V and 0 bases off J, with a span of 16 bases between the germline ends. The CDR3 goes from the cysteine to the phenylalanine over 17 residues. Just the 51-base CDR3 DNA is kept, in frame starting at base 1. To make first-strand cDNA, Superscript III was used along with a set of TRAV- and TRBV-specific primers so that both the TCRalpha and TCRbeta chains were covered. TCRs were amplified with Phusion for around 18 PCR cycles, with a constant-region primer paired with the adapter attached to the V primers. Amplification of the isolated mRNA was done with the MessageAmp II aRNA Amplification Kit, which involved a roughly 16-hour in vitro transcription at 37 degrees C. mRNA for TCR sequencing was isolated with the Dynabeads mRNA DIRECT Purification Kit. Indexed Illumina adapters were added in a second Phusion PCR of 20 to 25 cycles, and the PCR products were purified with AMPure XP beads. Deep sequencing of the TCRalpha and TCRbeta libraries was carried out on an Illumina MiniSeq instrument. Regarding the original processing steps: Custom Perl scripts were used to pool TCR sequences that encoded the same protein, to remove out-of-frame sequences, and to calculate the abundance of each clonotype. TCR sequences supported by only a single read were excluded from analysis. Among the metrics used to describe the repertoires were Shannon entropy, Gini index, clonality, richness, and the frequency of TCRs shared between repertoires. TCRdb reanalyzed the raw reads on its own, using fastp at Q25 for trimming and MiXCR for clone calling, and kept in-frame beta chains. Each CDR3 protein gets just one entry, which takes the most common genes and DNA from the rows behind it. What appears here as the V and J calls and clone size reflects TCRdb's work, not the paper's. This sample holds 80,000 to 95,000 distinct CDR3 sequences; more than 8% were observed only once. The leading ten clones occupy under 1.1% of the sample.

The intended sense of this specimen's time point label: before trial treatment. Donors were enrolled in RACIN, a single-arm phase I dose-escalation trial combining nivolumab, ipilimumab, aspirin, low-dose cyclophosphamide and low-dose radiotherapy. Eligible patients had advanced, TIL-negative solid tumors. Recombination linked TRBV9 to TRBJ1-3; the best D guess is TRBD1, with 6 bases matching. Material: PBMCs, obtained before treatment. This clonotype was sampled from a male donor with prostate cancer. The CDR3 protein sequence reads: CASSGGPGQNSGNTIYF. The DNA reads TGTGCCAGCAGCGGTGGACCTGGACAGAACTCTGGAAACACCATATATTTT.